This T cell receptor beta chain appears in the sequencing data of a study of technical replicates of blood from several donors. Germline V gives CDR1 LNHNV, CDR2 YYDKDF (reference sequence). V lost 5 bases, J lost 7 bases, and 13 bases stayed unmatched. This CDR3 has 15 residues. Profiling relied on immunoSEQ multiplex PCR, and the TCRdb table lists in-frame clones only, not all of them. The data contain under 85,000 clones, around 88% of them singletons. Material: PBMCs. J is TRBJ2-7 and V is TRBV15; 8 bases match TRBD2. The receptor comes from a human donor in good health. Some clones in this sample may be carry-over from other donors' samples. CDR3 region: CATSFGLAVIEEQYF. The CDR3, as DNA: TGTGCCACCAGCTTCGGACTAGCCGTGATCGAGGAGCAGTACTTC.